This TCR beta chain was sequenced in a study of T-cell memory formation after mild COVID-19. Study information: TCR clusters were mostly donor specific. The study, taken as a whole, reports: Nothing confirmed that second-wave clones peaking on day 37 were specific for SARS-CoV-2. CD8+ contracting clones occupied EMRA, while CD4+ ones occupied mainly CM and EM. Certain responding clones were present in pre-infection memory, suggesting participation of cross-reactive memory.

Concerning this clonotype itself: The antigen is undetermined.

TCRdb re-analysed the 5' RACE reads in MiXCR, keeping a single row per CDR3 protein. The profile shows about 260,000 distinct CDR3 sequences, roughly 17% of them singletons. This CDR3 comprises 15 residues. The V end was cut by 4 bases, the J end by 3 bases, with 16 bases between. CDR1 SGHVT and CDR2 SQSDAQ come from the germline V gene. The clonotype was recovered from a man aged 18 to 35 who had mild COVID-19 (a few samples of this study predate the infection). Cell type and time point are not known. Sequencing was done on a sample of PBMCs or a T cell subset sorted from them (not recorded which). The chain uses TRBV7-4 and TRBJ2-7; D is possibly TRBD2 (5 bases). The CDR3 reads CASSWLRAGSYEQYF. CDR3 nucleotide sequence: TGTGCCAGCAGCTGGCTGCGTGCGGGTAGCTACGAGCAGTACTTC.